The sequence of this T cell receptor beta chain was determined in a study of T cells in Graves' hyperthyroidism and ophthalmopathy. Study-wide results and limits: Blood held most thyroid clonotypes expanded above 0.001 frequency.

Only a few counts were recorded for this clonotype. Its antigen is not known. Not enrolled were patients with uncontrolled infection, other autoimmune disease, pregnancy or lactation. Germline V CDR1 and CDR2: MNHEY, SVGAGI. The CDR3 covers 13 residues. Trimming shortened V by 0 bases and J by 8 bases, and 10 bases separated the two germline ends. What was amplified from RNA transcripts were TCR beta CDR3 regions. The TCR CDR3 first-round RT-PCR relied on the HTBI primer set. Via MiXCR, TCRdb re-called the multiplex PCR reads, giving one row per CDR3 protein. The profile shows about 760,000 distinct CDR3 sequences, roughly a third of them singletons.

This chain links TRBV6-5 with TRBJ1-2; weak D call: TRBD1 (6 bases). This TCR derives from a woman in her forties with Graves' hyperthyroidism. Material for sequencing was blood. CDR3 protein: CASSYSQGGGYTF. Here the CDR3 DNA reads TGTGCCAGCAGTTACTCACAGGGCGGAGGCTACACCTTC.